The present T cell receptor (beta chain) was sequenced within a study of blood T cell repertoires in COVID-19. Study-level information: The analysed material was cDNA or gDNA that came from T cells, B-cell-depleted T cells, or PBMCs.

This CDR3 is 17 amino acids long. Between the trimmed V and J ends, which lost 3 bases and 8 bases, there was a span of 20 bases. Germline-derived CDR1 and CDR2 are MDHEN and SYDVKM. Measured with immunoSEQ multiplex PCR; TCRdb has only the in-frame clones, and not every one. The sample lists about 330,000 clones, 70% to 90% seen once, with about 5.4% in the top ten. Material for sequencing was PBMCs or T cells enriched from blood (not recorded which). This chain joins TRBV28 and TRBJ1-6, with D maybe TRBD1 (5 bases). This receptor was identified in a young woman who had recovered from COVID-19. The CDR3 coding sequence is TGTGCCAGCAGTTTGCCGGACACCACACCCGTGGATTCACCCCTCCACTTT. Translating gives CASSLPDTTPVDSPLHF. Full variable domain (outside the CDR3, taken from reference TRBV28 and TRBJ1-6): DVKVTQSSRYLVKRTGEKVFLECVQDMDHENMFWYRQDPGLGLRLIYFSYDVKMKEKGDIPEGYSVSREKKERFSLILESASTNQTSMYLCASSLPDTTPVDSPLHFGNGTRLTVT.